Listed here are 4 T cell receptor beta chains from one sample, sequenced in a study of cytomegalovirus exposure and HLA in healthy donors. The PCR was carried out with 60 Vbeta primers and 13 Jbeta primers. Only in-frame clones appear in the TCRdb table, and some are missing; sequencing was by immunoSEQ multiplex PCR. The table has 150,000 to 200,000 clones, 65% to 85% seen once. Sequenced material: PBMCs. The receptors stem from a man aged 40-49 years in good health and CMV-seropositive.

The chain carries TRBV29-1 and TRBJ2-2; 9 bases fit TRBD2. The trim removed 3 bases at V and 3 bases at J, leaving 5 bases unmatched. Germline CDR1 SQVTM, CDR2 ANQGSEA. CDR3 length: 15 amino acids. CDR3 nucleotide sequence: TGCAGCGTTGAGGGGGCGGGGGGGCACACCGGGGAGCTGTTTTTT. Encoded protein: CSVEGAGGHTGELFF.

V gene TRBV18 combines with J gene TRBJ1-1; a weak D match, TRBD1 (6 bases). Germline V gene lookup returns CDR1 KGHSH and CDR2 LQKENI. V was clipped by 1 base and J by 4 bases, with 22 bases between them. This CDR3 is 18 amino acids long. CDR3 nucleotides: TGTGCCAGCTCACCACAGGTGAGCGGACAGCGGTCCTCCACTGAAGCTTTCTTT. It is translated as CASSPQVSGQRSSTEAFF.

This clone was observed a handful of times. The genes are TRBV5-1 and TRBJ1-2, with D tentatively TRBD1 (6 bases). The germline gives CDR1 SGHRS, CDR2 YFSETQ. V was trimmed by 3 bases and J by 4 bases, leaving 19 bases between them. This CDR3 comprises 16 residues. The CDR3 nucleotides are TGCGCCAGCAGCTACAGGGTAGGGGAAGGGATCTATGGCTACACCTTC. Translating it yields CASSYRVGEGIYGYTF.

This clone has only a few counts. This CDR3 reads CASSQDYRGSPLHF. CDR3 nucleotides: TGTGCCAGCAGCCAAGACTACAGGGGGTCACCCCTCCACTTT. This chain connects TRBV14 to TRBJ1-6; 8 bases fit TRBD1. J lost 10 bases, V lost 0 bases, and 2 bases had no gene match. The CDR3 runs 14 residues. The germline V gene has CDR1 SGHDN and CDR2 FVKESK.